The entry below gives a single T cell receptor (beta chain) sequence along with its context. The data stem from a study of shared clonotypes between healthy human individuals. This CDR3 region has 14 residues. V dropped 2 bases and J dropped 0 bases, with 9 bases sitting between them. Germline V gene sequence: CDR1 SGHNT, CDR2 YYREEE (reference sequence). Sequencing used immunoSEQ multiplex PCR; TCRdb keeps in-frame clones, though not all of them. This table has some 500,000 clones, 79% appearing once. Sequencing was carried out using PBMCs. The J gene is TRBJ2-7, the V gene TRBV5-4, with D possibly TRBD2 on 5 matching bases. The source is a middle-aged woman in good health. Some clones in this sample may be carry-over from other donors' samples. The CDR3, as DNA: TGTGCCAGCAGCTTCGGGCGGGCCTCCTACGAGCAGTACTTC. Protein product: CASSFGRASYEQYF.